This T cell receptor beta chain was profiled in a study of T cells in Graves' hyperthyroidism and ophthalmopathy. Diagnoses were made from clinical symptoms, serum measures (thyroxine and TRAb), thyroid ultrasound and orbital computed tomography. This clonotype was counted many times. The CDR3 has 15 residues. Trimming took 6 bases from V and 3 from J, leaving 18 bases between them. Per germline, CDR1 MDHEN and CDR2 SYDVKM. TCR beta CDR3 regions were amplified from RNA. Primed by the HTBI set, a first-round RT-PCR was run on the TCR CDR3. MiXCR, run by TCRdb on the multiplex PCR reads, gives a single entry per CDR3 protein. Of 600,000 or so distinct CDR3 sequences detected, 14% appear once; the ten largest clones hold about 7%.

The source material was blood. The sequence derives from a woman younger than 35 with Graves' ophthalmopathy. The rearrangement links TRBV28 to TRBJ2-7, with D perhaps matching TRBD1 (6 bases). This CDR3 reads CASSPHTGHYYEQYF. For the CDR3, the DNA is TGTGCCAGCAGCCCACACACGGGACACTACTACGAGCAGTACTTC.